The source of this TCR beta chain is a study of T cells in Graves' hyperthyroidism and ophthalmopathy. Trimming left V 7 bases short and J 3 bases short, with 10 bases between. This CDR3 is built from 12 residues. The germline gives CDR1 LNHDA, CDR2 SQIVND (reference sequence). Study-level points and caveats: In validation, the model predicted ophthalmopathy. These predictions came a median approximately 5.9 months before onset.

With respect to this clonotype: Its antigen is unidentified.

The investigators amplified TCR beta CDR3 regions from RNA transcripts. When the TCR CDR3 underwent first-round RT-PCR, the HTBI primer set was used. TCRdb reprocessed the multiplex PCR reads via MiXCR and lists one record per CDR3 protein. The top ten hold about a tenth of the sample, which has approximately 740,000 distinct CDR3 sequences, 12% to 15% seen once. Material: blood. The V and J genes are TRBV19 and TRBJ2-7; tentative D call: TRBD1 (5 bases). The origin of this receptor is a woman aged 18-29 years with Graves' hyperthyroidism. CDR3 DNA: TGTGCCAGTACCGACAGTCGCTACGAGCAGTACTTC. Translation gives CASTDSRYEQYF. The whole variable domain, filled in from reference TRBV19 and TRBJ2-7, reads DGGITQSPKYLFRKEGQNVTLSCEQNLNHDAMYWYRQDPGQGLRLIYYSQIVNDFQKGDIAEGYSVSREKKESFPLTVTSAQKNPTAFYLCASTDSRYEQYFGPGTRLTVT.